The present TCR beta chain was sequenced within a study of Graves' ophthalmopathy and Graves' hyperthyroidism. Germline V gene sequence: CDR1 WNHNN, CDR2 SYGVQD (reference sequence). V shed 5 bases and J 8 bases; nucleotides not matched to a gene: 7. There are 14 residues in the CDR3. This clonotype was counted ten times or more. The antigen remains undetermined. RNA transcripts provided the template for amplifying TCR beta CDR3 regions. HTBI-primed first-round RT-PCR preceded second-round multiplex PCR. In TCRdb, the multiplex PCR reads were re-called with MiXCR into one record per CDR3 protein. Of 200,000 to 250,000 distinct CDR3 sequences in the sample, 29% were seen once. Whole-study results and caveats: Using 13 signatures, a model distinguished ophthalmopathy from stable hyperthyroidism, reaching roughly 90% sensitivity and 70% to 83% specificity. Blood shared most expanded thyroid clonotypes above 0.001 frequency.

The sequencing input was peripheral blood. The rearrangement joins TRBV10-1 to TRBJ2-2, with 8 bases identical to TRBD1. This receptor was taken from a man aged 45-60 years with Graves' ophthalmopathy. The CDR3 nucleotides are TGCGCCAGCAGTATCAACAGGGGGTCGGGGGAGCTGTTTTTT. Translated, it gives CASSINRGSGELFF.